The entry below describes one TCR beta chain. CDR3 length: 18 amino acids. Germline assignment: CDR1 LGHDT and CDR2 YNNKEL (reference sequence). V gave up 3 bases and J gave up 4 bases; unmatched junction bases: 13. This entry belongs to a study of blood T cell repertoires in COVID-19. The overall study: In each case, the material was cDNA or gDNA derived from T cells, B-cell-depleted T cells, or PBMCs.

TCRdb's table, derived via immunoSEQ multiplex PCR, lists solely in-frame clones and lacks some. The sample has a few hundred thousand clones; about 90% are singletons. Participants spanned ages about 18 to 100 years and resided in roughly 26 US areas. Contact with a PCR-confirmed or clinician-diagnosed COVID-19 case occurred within 2 weeks of entry. Sequencing was performed on PBMCs or T cells enriched from blood (not recorded which). The genes are TRBV3-1 (or the pseudogene TRBV3-2) and TRBJ2-2; 8 bases align to TRBD2. This TCR came from a man aged 30 to 45 who had been exposed to COVID-19. CDR3 loop: CASSQFFARGGITGELFF. As DNA, the CDR3 is TGTGCCAGCAGCCAGTTCTTCGCCCGGGGGGGTATCACCGGGGAGCTGTTTTTT.